This record concerns one T cell receptor beta chain sequence. What it recognizes is unknown. Method: immunoSEQ multiplex PCR; TCRdb's copy keeps in-frame clones and lacks some. This table has around 200,000 clones, 80% to 90% appearing once. Germline CDR1 LGHNA, CDR2 YNFKEQ. V shed 8 bases and J 5 bases; nucleotides not matched to a gene: 9. The length of the CDR3 is 14 residues. The sample is drawn from a study of T cell responses to AZD1222 COVID-19 vaccine. Notes on the study in general: Scientists sampled the repertoires only once the peak T cell response had passed. Reportedly, nearly half of unique spike TCRs recognized epitopes outside B.1.351/B.1.1.7 mutations.

This clonotype was obtained from an adult in good health. The rearrangement links TRBV4-2 to TRBJ1-1, with 9 bases matching TRBD1. The sample consisted of peripheral blood, taken on day 0 of AZD1222 vaccination. The CDR3 region has the DNA TGTGCCAGCGGGACAGGGAAGCTAGGAACTGAAGCTTTCTTT. Translation gives CASGTGKLGTEAFF.